This T cell receptor beta chain was observed in a study of blood T cell repertoires in COVID-19. The CDR3 spans 13 residues. Trimming took 2 bases from V and 7 from J, leaving 6 bases between them. The V gene's germline CDR1 is SEHNR and CDR2 FQNEAQ (reference sequence). Authors' data handling: Nucleated cell counts were estimated from reference gene primer amplification. Clones were sequenced by immunoSEQ multiplex PCR, and TCRdb holds only the in-frame ones, with some missing. The V and J calls and clone size are taken from that table; D and trimming were inferred from the DNA. This sample carries a few hundred thousand clones, around 90% of them seen once, and the ten largest clones take approximately 3%. Seattle patient enrollment occurred during active infection, with longitudinal follow-up thereafter.

This receptor was taken from a woman in her twenties or thirties with COVID-19, enrolled during active disease. The chain employs TRBV7-9 and TRBJ1-6; D gene uncertain. Specimen: peripheral blood. Written as DNA, the CDR3 is TGTGCCAGCAGCTTAAACGGGAATTCACCCCTCCACTTT. Residues: CASSLNGNSPLHF.